The rows below give T cell receptor beta chains drawn from one sample of a study of cytomegalovirus exposure and HLA in healthy donors. Libraries were prepared by immunoSEQ multiplex PCR; TCRdb keeps only in-frame clonotypes and omits some of them. There are about 150,000 clones in the sample; 86% occur only once, and about 1.9% lies in the top ten. The source material was PBMCs. These receptors were taken from a human donor in good health. The CDR3 runs from the conserved cysteine through the conserved F or W. Fields, in order: CDR3 length, D gene, J gene, clone size, V gene, CDR3 DNA, CDR3 protein. D genes are given only for firm matches. Rows may omit the clone size; those that give it use once, few, many or a size class.

CDR3 length: 16; D gene: -; J gene: TRBJ1-1; clone size: -; V gene: TRBV6-1; CDR3 DNA: TGTGCCAGCAGTGAATTATGGGCAGGGCGGACCACTGAAGCTTTCTTT; CDR3 protein: CASSELWAGRTTEAFF
CDR3 length: 11; D gene: -; J gene: TRBJ2-1; clone size: -; V gene: TRBV18; CDR3 DNA: TGTGCCAGCTCACCACTATCTGAGCAGTTCTTC; CDR3 protein: CASSPLSEQFF
CDR3 length: 13; D gene: -; J gene: TRBJ1-1; clone size: -; V gene: TRBV28; CDR3 DNA: TGTGCCAGCACTCGCCAGATGAACACTGAAGCTTTCTTT; CDR3 protein: CASTRQMNTEAFF
CDR3 length: 13; D gene: -; J gene: TRBJ2-2; clone size: -; V gene: TRBV7-9; CDR3 DNA: TGTGCCAGCAGCTTAGCGGCCCCCGGGGAGCTGTTTTTT; CDR3 protein: CASSLAAPGELFF
CDR3 length: 17; D gene: -; J gene: TRBJ1-5; clone size: -; V gene: TRBV19; CDR3 DNA: TGTGCCAGTAGCACACTTAAACGAGGGATCGGGCCTCAGCCCCAGCATTTT; CDR3 protein: CASSTLKRGIGPQPQHF
CDR3 length: 14; D gene: -; J gene: TRBJ1-2; clone size: -; V gene: TRBV18; CDR3 DNA: TGTGCCAGCTCACCACTAGAGGGAGACTATGGCTACACCTTC; CDR3 protein: CASSPLEGDYGYTF
CDR3 length: 13; D gene: -; J gene: TRBJ2-1; clone size: -; V gene: TRBV29-1; CDR3 DNA: TGCAGCGTTGAGCGGGACAGTTCTAATGAGCAGTTCTTC; CDR3 protein: CSVERDSSNEQFF
CDR3 length: 11; D gene: -; J gene: TRBJ1-3; clone size: -; V gene: TRBV11-2; CDR3 DNA: TGTGCCATCCAATCTGGAAACACCATATATTTT; CDR3 protein: CAIQSGNTIYF
CDR3 length: 13; D gene: TRBD1; J gene: TRBJ2-1; clone size: once; V gene: TRBV29-1; CDR3 DNA: TGCAGCGTCGAACAAAACAGGGGGCTTGAGCAGTTCTTC; CDR3 protein: CSVEQNRGLEQFF
CDR3 length: 15; D gene: TRBD1; J gene: TRBJ1-5; clone size: -; V gene: TRBV2; CDR3 DNA: TGTGCCAGCAGTGACGACAGGGGAGGAAATCAGCCCCAGCATTTT; CDR3 protein: CASSDDRGGNQPQHF
CDR3 length: 13; D gene: -; J gene: TRBJ2-5; clone size: once; V gene: TRBV30; CDR3 DNA: TGTGCCTGGAGTGTAAGAGAGGGTGAGACCCAGTACTTC; CDR3 protein: CAWSVREGETQYF
CDR3 length: 14; D gene: -; J gene: TRBJ2-5; clone size: -; V gene: TRBV11-2; CDR3 DNA: TGTGCCAGCAGCTTCAACCAGGGCGCAGGGACCCAGTACTTC; CDR3 protein: CASSFNQGAGTQYF
CDR3 length: 17; D gene: TRBD2; J gene: TRBJ2-1; clone size: -; V gene: TRBV5-1; CDR3 DNA: TGCGCCAGCAGCTTGTCTAGCGGGTCCCTATCCTACAATGAGCAGTTCTTC; CDR3 protein: CASSLSSGSLSYNEQFF
CDR3 length: 15; D gene: -; J gene: TRBJ2-3; clone size: -; V gene: TRBV11-2; CDR3 DNA: TGTGCCAGCAGCTTAAGGGGCGGTAGCACAGATACGCAGTATTTT; CDR3 protein: CASSLRGGSTDTQYF
CDR3 length: 15; D gene: TRBD2; J gene: TRBJ2-1; clone size: -; V gene: TRBV9; CDR3 DNA: TGTGCCAGCAGCGTTGTAGCGGGATCGCTCAATGAGCAGTTCTTC; CDR3 protein: CASSVVAGSLNEQFF
CDR3 length: 11; D gene: -; J gene: TRBJ2-3; clone size: -; V gene: TRBV7-2; CDR3 DNA: TGTGCCAGCAGCCTGACTGATACGCAGTATTTT; CDR3 protein: CASSLTDTQYF
CDR3 length: 15; D gene: TRBD1; J gene: TRBJ2-1; clone size: -; V gene: TRBV4-1; CDR3 DNA: TGCGCCAGCAGCCAATGGCAGCAGGGGGCAAGTGAGCAGTTCTTC; CDR3 protein: CASSQWQQGASEQFF
CDR3 length: 16; D gene: TRBD2; J gene: TRBJ2-7; clone size: once; V gene: TRBV28; CDR3 DNA: TGTGCCAGCAGTTTGACTATCGGACTAGCGAACTACGAGCAGTACTTC; CDR3 protein: CASSLTIGLANYEQYF
CDR3 length: 14; D gene: -; J gene: TRBJ2-5; clone size: -; V gene: TRBV10-1; CDR3 DNA: TGCGCCAGCGCGTTAAGCGGCCTCCAAGAGACCCAGTACTTC; CDR3 protein: CASALSGLQETQYF
CDR3 length: 14; D gene: -; J gene: TRBJ1-5; clone size: once; V gene: TRBV15; CDR3 DNA: TGTGCCACCAGTCGGGATATGTTCGATCAGCCCCAGCATTTT; CDR3 protein: CATSRDMFDQPQHF
CDR3 length: 13; D gene: TRBD1; J gene: TRBJ1-1; clone size: few; V gene: TRBV27; CDR3 DNA: TGTGCCAGCAGTTATAACAGGGGTACTGAAGCTTTCTTT; CDR3 protein: CASSYNRGTEAFF
CDR3 length: 17; D gene: -; J gene: TRBJ2-2; clone size: once; V gene: TRBV7-2; CDR3 DNA: TGTGCCAGCAGCTTAGTTGGGTGGGGGGCGAACACCGGGGAGCTGTTTTTT; CDR3 protein: CASSLVGWGANTGELFF
CDR3 length: 16; D gene: -; J gene: TRBJ1-1; clone size: -; V gene: TRBV5-6; CDR3 DNA: TGTGCCAGCAGGTTAGTAAGGACAGTTATGAACACTGAAGCTTTCTTT; CDR3 protein: CASRLVRTVMNTEAFF
CDR3 length: 14; D gene: TRBD1; J gene: TRBJ1-1; clone size: few; V gene: TRBV5-4; CDR3 DNA: TGTGCCAGCAGCTTCCAGGGGGCGCTCAGTGAAGCTTTCTTT; CDR3 protein: CASSFQGALSEAFF
CDR3 length: 15; D gene: TRBD1; J gene: TRBJ2-3; clone size: -; V gene: TRBV13; CDR3 DNA: TGTGCCAGCAGCTACGGGACAGTCAACACAGATACGCAGTATTTT; CDR3 protein: CASSYGTVNTDTQYF
CDR3 length: 16; D gene: -; J gene: TRBJ1-2; clone size: -; V gene: TRBV4-1; CDR3 DNA: TGCGCCAGCAGCCAACCCCTTGGCGGGAGCAACTATGGCTACACCTTC; CDR3 protein: CASSQPLGGSNYGYTF
CDR3 length: 15; D gene: -; J gene: TRBJ1-2; clone size: -; V gene: TRBV28; CDR3 DNA: TGTGCCAGCAGTTCAACAGGCCGAGCTAACTATGGCTACACCTTC; CDR3 protein: CASSSTGRANYGYTF
CDR3 length: 16; D gene: TRBD1; J gene: TRBJ2-7; clone size: -; V gene: TRBV18; CDR3 DNA: TGTGCCAGCTCACCATCTATTGGACAGGGGGCCTACGAGCAGTACTTC; CDR3 protein: CASSPSIGQGAYEQYF
CDR3 length: 15; D gene: -; J gene: TRBJ1-3; clone size: -; V gene: TRBV14; CDR3 DNA: TGTGCCAGCAGCCGTAGAACACTATCTGGAAACACCATATATTTT; CDR3 protein: CASSRRTLSGNTIYF
CDR3 length: 14; D gene: -; J gene: TRBJ1-2; clone size: -; V gene: TRBV5-4; CDR3 DNA: TGTGCCAGCAGCTTGGAGGGGGGGCTCTATGGCTACACCTTC; CDR3 protein: CASSLEGGLYGYTF
CDR3 length: 14; D gene: -; J gene: TRBJ2-1; clone size: -; V gene: TRBV7-6; CDR3 DNA: TGTGCCAGCAGCACCCGGGAGCGAACCAGCGAGCAGTTCTTC; CDR3 protein: CASSTRERTSEQFF
CDR3 length: 18; D gene: TRBD2; J gene: TRBJ2-3; clone size: few; V gene: TRBV5-1; CDR3 DNA: TGCGCCAGCAGCTTGGCCTTCGGGGGGAGGTGGGGCACAGATACGCAGTATTTT; CDR3 protein: CASSLAFGGRWGTDTQYF
CDR3 length: 14; D gene: -; J gene: TRBJ1-5; clone size: few; V gene: TRBV19; CDR3 DNA: TGTGCCAGTAGTCCCCTTAGAAGCAATCAGCCCCAGCATTTT; CDR3 protein: CASSPLRSNQPQHF
CDR3 length: 15; D gene: -; J gene: TRBJ2-7; clone size: -; V gene: TRBV7-2; CDR3 DNA: TGTGCCAGCAGCTTAGGGGATAGGGGGTGGTACGAGCAGTACTTC; CDR3 protein: CASSLGDRGWYEQYF
CDR3 length: 15; D gene: TRBD2; J gene: TRBJ2-7; clone size: -; V gene: TRBV4-1; CDR3 DNA: TGCGCCAGCAGCCAAGAGGGGAGGGGTATCTACGAGCAGTACTTC; CDR3 protein: CASSQEGRGIYEQYF
CDR3 length: 15; D gene: TRBD1; J gene: TRBJ2-7; clone size: -; V gene: TRBV11-2; CDR3 DNA: TGTGCCAGCAGCTTAGCCCCCGGGACAGCCTACGAGCAGTACTTC; CDR3 protein: CASSLAPGTAYEQYF
CDR3 length: 16; D gene: -; J gene: TRBJ1-2; clone size: -; V gene: TRBV28; CDR3 DNA: TGTGCCAGCAGTGCACCCAAGGACAACCCTAACTATGGCTACACCTTC; CDR3 protein: CASSAPKDNPNYGYTF
CDR3 length: 18; D gene: TRBD2; J gene: TRBJ2-1; clone size: -; V gene: TRBV15; CDR3 DNA: TGTGCCACCAGCAGAGTACCCCCGGCGGGAGGGTCCTACAATGAGCAGTTCTTC; CDR3 protein: CATSRVPPAGGSYNEQFF
CDR3 length: 14; D gene: -; J gene: TRBJ1-1; clone size: -; V gene: TRBV6-6; CDR3 DNA: TGTGCCAGCACCGGGGGGCTCTTGAACACTGAAGCTTTCTTT; CDR3 protein: CASTGGLLNTEAFF
CDR3 length: 15; D gene: TRBD1; J gene: TRBJ1-2; clone size: -; V gene: TRBV28; CDR3 DNA: TGTGCCAGCAGTCCACGGGACAGTGCTAACTATGGCTACACCTTC; CDR3 protein: CASSPRDSANYGYTF
CDR3 length: 15; D gene: -; J gene: TRBJ1-2; clone size: -; V gene: TRBV5-5; CDR3 DNA: TGTGCCAGCAGCTTGGGGTGGGGAGTGGGTTATGGCTACACCTTC; CDR3 protein: CASSLGWGVGYGYTF
CDR3 length: 17; D gene: -; J gene: TRBJ2-2; clone size: -; V gene: TRBV5-6; CDR3 DNA: TGTGCCAGCAGCTTGGAGGGCGGGGGCCTGAACACCGGGGAGCTGTTTTTT; CDR3 protein: CASSLEGGGLNTGELFF
CDR3 length: 15; D gene: TRBD1; J gene: TRBJ1-1; clone size: once; V gene: TRBV25-1; CDR3 DNA: TGTGCCAGCAGTGAATGGGGACAGGGAGGGACTGAAGCTTTCTTT; CDR3 protein: CASSEWGQGGTEAFF
CDR3 length: 14; D gene: -; J gene: TRBJ1-2; clone size: -; V gene: TRBV5-1; CDR3 DNA: TGCGCCAGCAGCTGGGAATCAGGGAACTATGGCTACACCTTC; CDR3 protein: CASSWESGNYGYTF
CDR3 length: 15; D gene: -; J gene: TRBJ2-7; clone size: once; V gene: TRBV7-9; CDR3 DNA: TGTGCCAGCAGTCTGGACAGAGTGGGGATCTACGAGCAGTACTTC; CDR3 protein: CASSLDRVGIYEQYF
CDR3 length: 17; D gene: -; J gene: TRBJ2-5; clone size: -; V gene: TRBV7-9; CDR3 DNA: TGTGCCAGCAGCCCCGAAGGGGGCGGGACCTTTGGTGAGACCCAGTACTTC; CDR3 protein: CASSPEGGGTFGETQYF
CDR3 length: 15; D gene: -; J gene: TRBJ1-1; clone size: -; V gene: TRBV6-5; CDR3 DNA: TGTGCCAGCAGTTACTCGAGACAGATGAACACTGAAGCTTTCTTT; CDR3 protein: CASSYSRQMNTEAFF
CDR3 length: 15; D gene: -; J gene: TRBJ1-5; clone size: -; V gene: TRBV4-1; CDR3 DNA: TGCGCCAGCAGCCAAGCCGGCCGGGAAAATCAGCCCCAGCATTTT; CDR3 protein: CASSQAGRENQPQHF
CDR3 length: 14; D gene: -; J gene: TRBJ2-3; clone size: once; V gene: TRBV7-8; CDR3 DNA: TGTGCCAGCAGCTCAGGGCCCAGCACAGATACGCAGTATTTT; CDR3 protein: CASSSGPSTDTQYF
CDR3 length: 14; D gene: TRBD1; J gene: TRBJ1-6; clone size: -; V gene: TRBV5-8; CDR3 DNA: TGTGCCAGCAGTGGACAGGGCTATAATTCACCCCTCCACTTT; CDR3 protein: CASSGQGYNSPLHF
CDR3 length: 15; D gene: TRBD1; J gene: TRBJ1-3; clone size: once; V gene: TRBV9; CDR3 DNA: TGTGCCAGCAGCGTAGAAGGGGGCTTCGGGAACACCATATATTTT; CDR3 protein: CASSVEGGFGNTIYF
CDR3 length: 16; D gene: TRBD2; J gene: TRBJ2-2; clone size: few; V gene: TRBV10-3; CDR3 DNA: TGTGCCATCAGGCCGACTAGCGGGAGGAACACCGGGGAGCTGTTTTTT; CDR3 protein: CAIRPTSGRNTGELFF
CDR3 length: 16; D gene: -; J gene: TRBJ1-2; clone size: -; V gene: TRBV9; CDR3 DNA: TGTGCCAGCAGCGTAGACCCAGACATTACTAACTATGGCTACACCTTC; CDR3 protein: CASSVDPDITNYGYTF